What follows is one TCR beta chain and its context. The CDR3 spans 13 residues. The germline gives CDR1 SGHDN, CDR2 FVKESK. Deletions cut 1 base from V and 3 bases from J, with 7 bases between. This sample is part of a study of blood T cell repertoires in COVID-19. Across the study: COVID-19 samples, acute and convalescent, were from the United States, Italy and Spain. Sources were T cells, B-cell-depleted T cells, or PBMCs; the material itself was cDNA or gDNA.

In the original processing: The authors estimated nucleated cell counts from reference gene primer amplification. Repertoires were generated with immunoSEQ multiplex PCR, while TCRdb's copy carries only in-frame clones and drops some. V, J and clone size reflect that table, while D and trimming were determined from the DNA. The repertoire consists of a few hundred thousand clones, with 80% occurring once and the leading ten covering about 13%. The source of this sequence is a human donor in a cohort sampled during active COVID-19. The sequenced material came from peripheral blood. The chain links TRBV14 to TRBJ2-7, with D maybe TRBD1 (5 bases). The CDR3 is CASSQGGFYEQYF. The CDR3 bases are TGTGCCAGCAGCCAAGGGGGCTTCTACGAGCAGTACTTC. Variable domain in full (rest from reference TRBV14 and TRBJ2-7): EAGVTQFPSHSVIEKGQTVTLRCDPISGHDNLYWYRRVMGKEIKFLLHFVKESKQDESGMPNNRFLAERTGGTYSTLKVQPAELEDSGVYFCASSQGGFYEQYFGPGTRLTVT.